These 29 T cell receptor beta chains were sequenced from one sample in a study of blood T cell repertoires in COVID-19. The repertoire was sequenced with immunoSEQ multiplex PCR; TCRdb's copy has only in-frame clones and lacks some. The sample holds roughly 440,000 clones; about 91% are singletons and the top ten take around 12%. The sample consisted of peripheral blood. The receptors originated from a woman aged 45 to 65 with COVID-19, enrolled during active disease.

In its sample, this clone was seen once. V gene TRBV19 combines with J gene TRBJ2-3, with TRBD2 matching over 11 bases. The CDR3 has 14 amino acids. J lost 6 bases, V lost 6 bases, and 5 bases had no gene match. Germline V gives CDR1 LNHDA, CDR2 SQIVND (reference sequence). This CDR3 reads CASSKTSGDDTQYF. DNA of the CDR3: TGTGCCAGTAGCAAGACTAGCGGGGATGATACGCAGTATTTT.

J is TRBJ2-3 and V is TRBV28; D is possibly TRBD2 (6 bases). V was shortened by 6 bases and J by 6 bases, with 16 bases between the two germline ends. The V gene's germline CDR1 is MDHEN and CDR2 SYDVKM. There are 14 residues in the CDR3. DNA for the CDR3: TGTGCCAGCAGAAGTAGCGGCGGCGGGGATACGCAGTATTTT. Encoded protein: CASRSSGGGDTQYF. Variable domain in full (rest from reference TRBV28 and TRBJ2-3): DVKVTQSSRYLVKRTGEKVFLECVQDMDHENMFWYRQDPGLGLRLIYFSYDVKMKEKGDIPEGYSVSREKKERFSLILESASTNQTSMYLCASRSSGGGDTQYFGPGTRLTVL.

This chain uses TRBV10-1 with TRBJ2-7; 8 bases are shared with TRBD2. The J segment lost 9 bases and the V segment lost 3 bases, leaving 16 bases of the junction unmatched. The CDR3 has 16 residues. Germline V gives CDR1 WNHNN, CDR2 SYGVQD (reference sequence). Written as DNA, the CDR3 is TGCGCCAGCAGTGACGGGGGGGACCCGACAGGTTTTGTGCAGTACTTC. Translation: CASSDGGDPTGFVQYF.

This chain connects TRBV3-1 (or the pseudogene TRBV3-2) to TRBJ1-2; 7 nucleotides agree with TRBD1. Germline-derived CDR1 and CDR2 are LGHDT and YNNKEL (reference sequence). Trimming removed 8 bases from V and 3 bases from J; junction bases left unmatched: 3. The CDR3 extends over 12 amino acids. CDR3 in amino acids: CASGGQYYGYTF. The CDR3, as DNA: TGTGCCAGCGGGGGACAGTACTATGGCTACACCTTC.

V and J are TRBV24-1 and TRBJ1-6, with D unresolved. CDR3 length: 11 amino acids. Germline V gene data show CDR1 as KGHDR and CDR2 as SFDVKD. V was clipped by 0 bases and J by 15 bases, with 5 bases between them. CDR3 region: CATSDLPVLHF. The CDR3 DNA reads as TGTGCCACCAGTGATTTGCCTGTCCTCCACTTT.

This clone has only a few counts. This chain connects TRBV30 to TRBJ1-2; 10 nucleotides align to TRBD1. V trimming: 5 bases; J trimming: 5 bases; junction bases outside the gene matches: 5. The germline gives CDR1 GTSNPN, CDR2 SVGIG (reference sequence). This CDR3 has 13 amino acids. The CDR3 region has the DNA TGTGCCTGGGGCGGGACAGGGGAATATGGCTACACCTTC. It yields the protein CAWGGTGEYGYTF.

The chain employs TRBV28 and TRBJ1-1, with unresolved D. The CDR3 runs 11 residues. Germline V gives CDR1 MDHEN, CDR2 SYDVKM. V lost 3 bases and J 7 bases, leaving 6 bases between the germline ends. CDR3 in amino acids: CASSLEFEAFF. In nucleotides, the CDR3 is TGTGCCAGCAGTTTGGAGTTTGAAGCTTTCTTT. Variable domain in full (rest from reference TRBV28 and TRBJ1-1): DVKVTQSSRYLVKRTGEKVFLECVQDMDHENMFWYRQDPGLGLRLIYFSYDVKMKEKGDIPEGYSVSREKKERFSLILESASTNQTSMYLCASSLEFEAFFGQGTRLTVV.

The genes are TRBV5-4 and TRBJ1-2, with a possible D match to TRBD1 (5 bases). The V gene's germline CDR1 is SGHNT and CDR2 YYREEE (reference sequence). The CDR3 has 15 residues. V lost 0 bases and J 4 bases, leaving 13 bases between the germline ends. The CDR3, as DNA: TGTGCCAGCAGCTTGGCCCAGGGAATGACCTATGGCTACACCTTC. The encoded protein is CASSLAQGMTYGYTF.

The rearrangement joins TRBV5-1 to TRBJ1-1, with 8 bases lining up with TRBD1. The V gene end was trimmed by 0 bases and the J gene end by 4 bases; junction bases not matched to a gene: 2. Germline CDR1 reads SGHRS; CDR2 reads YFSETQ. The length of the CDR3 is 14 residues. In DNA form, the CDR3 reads TGCGCCAGCAGCTTGGGGACAGGGAGCACTGAAGCTTTCTTT. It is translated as CASSLGTGSTEAFF.

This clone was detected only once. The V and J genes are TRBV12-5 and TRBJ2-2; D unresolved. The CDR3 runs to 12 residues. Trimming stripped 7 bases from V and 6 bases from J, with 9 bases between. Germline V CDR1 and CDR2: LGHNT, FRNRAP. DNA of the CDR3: TGTGCTAGTGCCCCGTCAGCCGGGGAGCTGTTTTTT. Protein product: CASAPSAGELFF.

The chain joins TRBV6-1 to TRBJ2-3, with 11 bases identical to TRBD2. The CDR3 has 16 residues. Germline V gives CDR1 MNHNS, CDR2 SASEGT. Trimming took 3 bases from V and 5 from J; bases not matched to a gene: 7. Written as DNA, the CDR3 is TGTGCCAGCAGTGAGGTAACTAGCGGGGGTGGAGATACGCAGTATTTT. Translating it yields CASSEVTSGGGDTQYF.

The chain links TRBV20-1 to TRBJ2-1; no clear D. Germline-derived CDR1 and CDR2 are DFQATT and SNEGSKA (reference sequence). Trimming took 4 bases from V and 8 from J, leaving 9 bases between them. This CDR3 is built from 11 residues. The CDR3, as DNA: TGCAGTGCTAATAGACACGATGAGCAGTTCTTC. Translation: CSANRHDEQFF.

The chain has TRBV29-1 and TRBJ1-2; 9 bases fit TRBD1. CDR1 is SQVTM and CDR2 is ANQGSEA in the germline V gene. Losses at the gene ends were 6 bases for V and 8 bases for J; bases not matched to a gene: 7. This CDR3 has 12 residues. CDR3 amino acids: CSVPQGAGGYTF. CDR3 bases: TGCAGCGTGCCACAGGGGGCAGGGGGCTACACCTTC.

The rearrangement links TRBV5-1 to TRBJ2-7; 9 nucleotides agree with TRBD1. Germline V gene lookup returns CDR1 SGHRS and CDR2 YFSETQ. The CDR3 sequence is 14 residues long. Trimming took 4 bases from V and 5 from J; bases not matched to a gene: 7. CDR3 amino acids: CASSPTGGADEQYF. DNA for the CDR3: TGCGCCAGCAGCCCCACAGGGGGCGCGGACGAGCAGTACTTC.

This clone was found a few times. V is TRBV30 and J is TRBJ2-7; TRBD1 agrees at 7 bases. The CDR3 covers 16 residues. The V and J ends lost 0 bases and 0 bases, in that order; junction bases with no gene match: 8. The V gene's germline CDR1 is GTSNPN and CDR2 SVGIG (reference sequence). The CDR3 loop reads CAWSVEGQLSSYEQYF. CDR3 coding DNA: TGTGCCTGGAGTGTAGAGGGACAGCTCAGCTCCTACGAGCAGTACTTC. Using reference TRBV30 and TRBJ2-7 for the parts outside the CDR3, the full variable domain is SQTIHQWPATLVQPVGSPLSLECTVEGTSNPNLYWYRQAAGRGLQLLFYSVGIGQISSEVPQNLSASRPQDRQFILSSKKLLLSDSGFYLCAWSVEGQLSSYEQYFGPGTRLTVT.

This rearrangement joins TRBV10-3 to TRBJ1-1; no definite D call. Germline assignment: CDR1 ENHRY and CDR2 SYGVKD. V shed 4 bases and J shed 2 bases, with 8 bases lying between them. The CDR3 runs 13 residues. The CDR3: CAISVTANTEAFF. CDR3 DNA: TGTGCCATCAGTGTTACAGCTAACACTGAAGCTTTCTTT.

The CDR3 coding sequence is TGCAGCGGGCGGGACCACAATGAGCAGTTCTTC. It yields the protein CSGRDHNEQFF. This rearrangement joins TRBV29-1 to TRBJ2-1, with D maybe TRBD2 (6 bases). V was trimmed by 7 bases and J by 5 bases, leaving 9 bases between them. The V gene's germline CDR1 is SQVTM and CDR2 ANQGSEA. This CDR3 has 11 amino acids.

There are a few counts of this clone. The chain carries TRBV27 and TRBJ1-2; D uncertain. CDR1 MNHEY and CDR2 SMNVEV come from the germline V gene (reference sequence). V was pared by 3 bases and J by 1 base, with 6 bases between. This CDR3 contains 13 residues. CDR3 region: CASSFTVNYGYTF. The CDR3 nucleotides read TGTGCCAGCAGTTTTACGGTTAACTATGGCTACACCTTC.

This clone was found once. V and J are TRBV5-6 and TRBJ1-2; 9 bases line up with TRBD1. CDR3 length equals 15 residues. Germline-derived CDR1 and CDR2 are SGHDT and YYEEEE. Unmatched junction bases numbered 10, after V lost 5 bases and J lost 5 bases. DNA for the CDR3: TGTGCCAGCAGACCTCGTGGGGGACAGGGATATGGCTACACCTTC. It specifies CASRPRGGQGYGYTF.

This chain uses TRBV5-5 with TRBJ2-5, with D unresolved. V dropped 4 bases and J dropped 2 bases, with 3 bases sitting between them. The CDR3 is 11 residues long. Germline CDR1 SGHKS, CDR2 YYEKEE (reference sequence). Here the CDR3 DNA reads TGTGCCAGCAGCCTTCAAGAGACCCAGTACTTC. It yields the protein CASSLQETQYF.

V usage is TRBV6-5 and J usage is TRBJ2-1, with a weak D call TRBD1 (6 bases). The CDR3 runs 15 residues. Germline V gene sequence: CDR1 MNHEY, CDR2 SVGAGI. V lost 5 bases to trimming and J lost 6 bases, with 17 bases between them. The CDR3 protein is CASSLLTGRGNEQFF. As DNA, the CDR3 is TGTGCCAGCAGTCTTTTGACGGGCAGGGGCAATGAGCAGTTCTTC.

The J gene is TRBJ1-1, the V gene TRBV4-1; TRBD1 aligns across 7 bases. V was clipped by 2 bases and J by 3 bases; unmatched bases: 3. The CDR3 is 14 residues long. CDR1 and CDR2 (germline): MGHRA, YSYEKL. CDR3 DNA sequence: TGCGCCAGCAGCCAATCGGGACAGCACACTGAAGCTTTCTTT. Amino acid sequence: CASSQSGQHTEAFF.

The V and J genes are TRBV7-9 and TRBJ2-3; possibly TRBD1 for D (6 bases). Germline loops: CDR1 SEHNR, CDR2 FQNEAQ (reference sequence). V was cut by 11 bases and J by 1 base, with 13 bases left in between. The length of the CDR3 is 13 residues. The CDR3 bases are TGTGCCGGAGCGGCAGGGGGCACAGATACGCAGTATTTT. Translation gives CAGAAGGTDTQYF.

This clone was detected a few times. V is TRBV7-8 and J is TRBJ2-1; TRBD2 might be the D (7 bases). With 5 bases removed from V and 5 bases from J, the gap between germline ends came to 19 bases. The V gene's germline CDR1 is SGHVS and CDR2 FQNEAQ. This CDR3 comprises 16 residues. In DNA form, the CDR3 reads TGTGCCAGCAGCCGGGGGCGGGAAAGCGGGGACAATGAGCAGTTCTTC. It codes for CASSRGRESGDNEQFF.

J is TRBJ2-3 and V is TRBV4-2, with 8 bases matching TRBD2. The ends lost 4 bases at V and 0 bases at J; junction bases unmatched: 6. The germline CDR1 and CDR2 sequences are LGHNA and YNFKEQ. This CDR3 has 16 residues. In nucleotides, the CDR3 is TGTGCCAGCAGCCCTATGATAGCGGGGAGCACAGATACGCAGTATTTT. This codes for CASSPMIAGSTDTQYF.

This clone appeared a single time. CDR3 sequence (DNA): TGTGCCACCAGTGACGCCCGGACAGGTCAAGAGACCCAGTACTTC. Its protein product is CATSDARTGQETQYF. The chain joins TRBV24-1 to TRBJ2-5, with 7 bases that match TRBD1. The J segment lost 2 bases and the V segment lost 4 bases, leaving 6 bases of the junction unmatched. The CDR3 extends over 15 amino acids. CDR1 and CDR2 from the germline V gene are KGHDR and SFDVKD.

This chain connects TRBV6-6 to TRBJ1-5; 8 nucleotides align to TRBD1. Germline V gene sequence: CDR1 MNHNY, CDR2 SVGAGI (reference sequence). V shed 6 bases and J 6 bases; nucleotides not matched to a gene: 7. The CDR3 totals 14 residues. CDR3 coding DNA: TGTGCCAGCAGCCCGGACAGGGCTAGTCAGCCCCAGCATTTT. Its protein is CASSPDRASQPQHF.

The CDR3 DNA sequence: TGTGCCAGCAGTGACCCTGGACGGGGAGCCTATAATTCACCCCTCCACTTT. Encoded protein: CASSDPGRGAYNSPLHF. The V and J genes are TRBV25-1 and TRBJ1-6; no clear D gene. Trimming cost V 3 bases and J 2 bases, with 14 bases left between them. Germline assignment: CDR1 MGHDK and CDR2 SYGVNS. This CDR3 has 17 residues.

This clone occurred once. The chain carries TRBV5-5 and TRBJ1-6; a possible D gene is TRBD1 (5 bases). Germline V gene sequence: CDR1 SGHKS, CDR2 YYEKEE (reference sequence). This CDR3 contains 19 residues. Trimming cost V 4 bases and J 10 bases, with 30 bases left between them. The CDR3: CASSPPLRGGGVGRSPLHF. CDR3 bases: TGTGCCAGCAGCCCACCCCTGAGGGGCGGGGGGGTCGGACGCTCACCCCTCCACTTT.